This T cell receptor (beta chain) was recorded in a study of T cells in localized non-small cell lung cancer. As for this clone: What it binds is unknown.

CDR3 size: 15 residues. Per the germline V gene, CDR1 is MNHEY and CDR2 is SVGAGI. The trim removed 6 bases at V and 0 bases at J, leaving 7 bases unmatched. Sequenced by immunoSEQ multiplex PCR; TCRdb stores in-frame clones only, minus some. The data show 40,000 to 60,000 clones, with 65% to 90% seen just once and roughly a sixth held by the top ten. Findings and limits, study-wide: Uninvolved adjacent lung, not tumor, had the highest T cell clonality. One tumor region alone was sequenced, and heterogeneity therefore remains possible.

The V gene is TRBV6-5, the J gene TRBJ2-7; 8 nucleotides line up with TRBD1. The sample was peripheral blood mononuclear cells, taken before any cancer treatment. The TCR sequence derives from a man aged 35 to 69 with stage III lung adenocarcinoma. CDR3 amino acids: CASRTGTGYSYEQYF. The CDR3 DNA sequence: TGTGCCAGCAGGACGGGGACAGGCTACTCCTACGAGCAGTACTTC.